These 7 T cell receptor beta chains share one sample of origin, sequenced in a study of OX40 agonist ivuxolimab in advanced cancers. TCRdb keeps only in-frame clones here, not all; method: immunoSEQ multiplex PCR. The sample includes around 50,000 clones, 80% to 90% seen only once; the top ten take roughly 10%. Source: CD4+ or CD8+ T cells sorted from blood, taken in a trial of the OX40 agonist ivuxolimab. These receptors were collected from an adult with an advanced solid tumor such as melanoma, head and neck, liver or kidney cancer.

The chain is built from TRBV21-1 and TRBJ1-1. TRBV21-1 has pseudogene status. The CDR3 length is 17 residues. The CDR3: CASSKGPLSNMNTEAFF. Here the CDR3 DNA reads TGTGCCAGCAGCAAAGGGCCGCTCTCTAACATGAACACTGAAGCTTTCTTT.

The chain recombines TRBV6-1 with TRBJ2-1; tentative D call: TRBD2 (5 bases). This CDR3 is 12 amino acids long. V was cut by 5 bases and J by 9 bases, with 11 bases left in between. CDR1 and CDR2 from the germline V gene are MNHNS and SASEGT. CDR3 sequence: CASSLGGREQFF. The DNA for the CDR3 is TGTGCCAGCAGTCTCGGAGGCCGTGAGCAGTTCTTC.

The rearrangement links TRBV5-1 to TRBJ2-2; D gene uncertain. V was clipped by 0 bases and J by 4 bases, with 4 bases between them. The germline CDR1 and CDR2 sequences are SGHRS and YFSETQ. The CDR3 runs to 13 residues. CDR3 bases: TGCGCCAGCAGCTTGGACCTCACCGGGGAGCTGTTTTTT. Its protein is CASSLDLTGELFF.

The J gene is TRBJ2-7, the V gene TRBV5-6, with 10 nucleotides matching TRBD2. Germline assignment: CDR1 SGHDT and CDR2 YYEEEE. The CDR3 consists of 15 residues. After removal of 3 bases from V and 4 bases from J, the junction contained 7 bases not matched to a gene. DNA of the CDR3: TGTGCCAGCAGCTACAGCGGGAGGGCCGCGTACGAGCAGTACTTC. Amino acid sequence: CASSYSGRAAYEQYF.

This chain links TRBV19 with TRBJ1-5, with 7 bases matching TRBD1. Germline V gene sequence: CDR1 LNHDA, CDR2 SQIVND (reference sequence). The CDR3 is made up of 14 amino acids. The V and J ends lost 4 bases and 7 bases, in that order; junction bases with no gene match: 7. CDR3 sequence: CASSTDRERQPQHF. In DNA form, the CDR3 reads TGTGCCAGTAGTACCGACAGGGAGCGACAGCCCCAGCATTTT.

This clone turned up a few times. The chain combines TRBV19 with TRBJ1-1, with no clear D. Looked up from germline, CDR1 is LNHDA and CDR2 is SQIVND (reference sequence). The V end was cut by 8 bases, the J end by 10 bases, with 14 bases between. The CDR3 runs to 11 residues. CDR3 sequence (DNA): TGTGCCAGTCTTCAAGGATTAGTAGCTTTCTTT. Its protein is CASLQGLVAFF.

The chain has TRBV18 and TRBJ2-3; the D is unclear. The V gene's germline CDR1 is KGHSH and CDR2 LQKENI. This CDR3 has 14 residues. V was cut by 1 base and J by 6 bases, with 11 bases left in between. The CDR3 is CASSPLLLLDTQYF. DNA of the CDR3: TGTGCCAGCTCACCACTTTTACTCTTGGATACGCAGTATTTT.